Below, 6 T cell receptor beta chains from the same sample are listed, as sequenced in a study of blood T cell repertoires in COVID-19. Data came from immunoSEQ multiplex PCR; TCRdb stores just in-frame clones and leaves some out. Among more than 200,000 clones listed, approximately 80% were seen once. Specimen: peripheral blood. The receptors shown here come from an elderly woman with active or convalescent COVID-19.

This clone was recorded only once. The chain carries TRBV19 and TRBJ2-6; tentatively, D is TRBD2 (6 bases). The CDR3 contains 17 residues. V was cut by 2 bases and J by 4 bases, with 15 bases left in between. The germline V gene encodes CDR1 LNHDA and CDR2 SQIVND (reference sequence). In DNA, the CDR3 is TGTGCCAGTAGTATATTCTACGGGGGTTCCGGGGCCAACGTCCTGACTTTC. Encoded protein: CASSIFYGGSGANVLTF.

J is TRBJ1-1 and V is TRBV5-5, with TRBD1 matching 8 bases. Losses at the gene ends were 7 bases for V and 4 bases for J; bases not matched to a gene: 6. The CDR3 runs to 13 residues. The germline V gene has CDR1 SGHKS and CDR2 YYEKEE (reference sequence). CDR3 region: CASRQTGGTEAFF. The CDR3, as DNA: TGTGCCAGCCGCCAAACAGGGGGCACTGAAGCTTTCTTT.

The chain combines TRBV28 with TRBJ2-1, with 8 bases fitting TRBD1. There are 14 residues in the CDR3. CDR1 and CDR2 from the germline V gene are MDHEN and SYDVKM. With 2 bases clipped from V and 10 bases from J, the junction kept 7 bases outside the gene matches. The CDR3 bases are TGTGCCAGCAGTTTAGGGACAGGCTTTAGGGAGCAGTTCTTC. It encodes CASSLGTGFREQFF.

The chain combines TRBV2 with TRBJ2-3, with 8 bases that match TRBD2. This CDR3 has 14 amino acids. J was trimmed by 1 base and V by 7 bases; bases with no gene match: 4. Germline V gene sequence: CDR1 SNHLY, CDR2 FYNNEI. The CDR3 DNA reads TGTGCCAGCAATATGGGACTAGGCACAGATACGCAGTATTTT. Translating gives CASNMGLGTDTQYF.

J is TRBJ1-5 and V is TRBV6-1, with D hard to call. The CDR3 is 14 amino acids. CDR1 and CDR2 (germline): MNHNS, SASEGT. V lost 2 bases to trimming and J lost 0 bases, with 5 bases between them. The CDR3 is CASSENYSNQPQHF. The CDR3 DNA reads TGTGCCAGCAGTGAAAATTATAGCAATCAGCCCCAGCATTTT.

This chain joins TRBV7-9 and TRBJ1-4; 9 bases are a match to TRBD1. Trimming at V came to 3 bases and at J to 6 bases, leaving 11 bases not matched to a gene. The CDR3 is made up of 17 amino acids. Germline V gene data show CDR1 as SEHNR and CDR2 as FQNEAQ (reference sequence). The CDR3 here is CASSFPTGGEKDEKLFF. DNA for the CDR3: TGTGCCAGCAGCTTTCCCACAGGGGGCGAGAAGGATGAAAAACTGTTTTTT.